Listed here are 21 T cell receptor beta chains from one sample, sequenced in a study of molecular identifiers for immune sequencing clone quantification. Using its own MiXCR run on the PCR reads, TCRdb lists one record per CDR3 protein. The table has roughly 100,000 distinct CDR3 sequences, under 40% seen once. Sequenced sample: naive CD8+ T cells from blood, with Jurkat cell RNA spiked in. Subset of the sample: FACS-sorted CD8+CD4-CCR7+CD45RA+ naive T cells. Receptor source: a human donor in good health. Some libraries in this study had Jurkat cell RNA spiked in.

This chain links TRBV6-5 with TRBJ2-5, with 13 nucleotides matching TRBD2. The CDR3 is made up of 16 amino acids. After removal of 6 bases from V and 5 bases from J, the junction contained 9 bases not matched to a gene. Germline CDR1 reads MNHEY; CDR2 reads SVGAGI. The CDR3 protein is CASRTHGTSGMETQYF. Here the CDR3 DNA reads TGTGCCAGCAGAACCCATGGGACTAGCGGGATGGAGACCCAGTACTTC.

This clonotype was seen a few times. This chain connects TRBV13 to TRBJ2-2, with 13 bases lining up with TRBD2. Trimming removed 6 bases from V and 5 bases from J; junction bases left unmatched: 6. Germline CDR1 PRHDT, CDR2 FYEKMQ (reference sequence). This CDR3 is 16 amino acids long. As DNA, the CDR3 is TGTGCCAGCAGGGGACTAGCGGGGCATGATACCGGGGAGCTGTTTTTT. Amino acid sequence: CASRGLAGHDTGELFF.

Comments on this clonotype: One junction end does not reproduce the germline sequence, and a read error may be involved. The chain has TRBV6-2 or TRBV6-3 and TRBJ2-4; weak D call: TRBD2 (6 bases). There are 14 residues in the CDR3. CDR1 is MNHEY, CDR2 SVGEGT, per germline. CDR3 protein: CASCFDSGKNNQYF. The CDR3 nucleotides are TGTGCCAGCTGTTTCGATAGCGGCAAAAACAATCAGTACTTC.

At least ten counts were recorded for this clonotype. J is TRBJ2-2 and V is TRBV28; D is perhaps TRBD2 (5 bases). Germline CDR1 and CDR2: MDHEN and SYDVKM. The CDR3 contains 16 residues. V lost 6 bases to trimming and J lost 4 bases, with 18 bases between them. The CDR3 bases are TGTGCCAGCAGGGGAAGCCGGGGTGGACTCACCGGGGAGCTGTTTTTT. It is translated as CASRGSRGGLTGELFF.

V gene TRBV2 combines with J gene TRBJ2-5; 7 nucleotides agree with TRBD1. The J segment lost 5 bases and the V segment lost 4 bases, leaving 7 bases of the junction unmatched. Germline CDR1 reads SNHLY; CDR2 reads FYNNEI. The CDR3 has 14 residues. The CDR3 sequence: CASSGADRPETQYF. The CDR3 region has the DNA TGTGCCAGCAGTGGAGCGGACAGGCCGGAGACCCAGTACTTC.

Details on this clonotype: This could be a read error, since a much larger clone is one nucleotide away. No conserved phenylalanine or tryptophan is present at the end of the CDR3, so a read error is the likely explanation. This chain connects TRBV29-1 to TRBJ1-1; D perhaps matches TRBD1 (5 bases). This CDR3 has 13 amino acids. V was clipped by 2 bases and J by 4 bases, with 11 bases between them. Germline V CDR1 and CDR2: SQVTM, ANQGSEA. In nucleotides, the CDR3 is TGCAGCGTTGAACCCGCAGGGATCACTGAAGCTTTCATT. Translating gives CSVEPAGITEAFI.

The J gene is TRBJ2-7, the V gene TRBV19; TRBD2 agrees at 12 bases. The CDR3 sequence is 15 residues long. Germline V gene sequence: CDR1 LNHDA, CDR2 SQIVND (reference sequence). The ends lost 6 bases at V and 5 bases at J; junction bases unmatched: 8. This CDR3 reads CASSPSGLAGHEQYF. In DNA, the CDR3 is TGTGCCAGTAGCCCCTCCGGACTAGCGGGACACGAGCAGTACTTC.

To note about this clonotype: With a much larger clone just one base away, this may be a read error. The chain carries TRBV25-1 and TRBJ1-2; no clear D gene. The germline V gene has CDR1 MGHDK and CDR2 SYGVNS. The CDR3 has 12 amino acids. CDR3 protein: CAGSDGFYGYTF. For the CDR3, the DNA is TGTGCCGGCAGTGACGGATTCTATGGCTACACCTTC.

This chain connects TRBV19 to TRBJ2-3, with 12 bases fitting TRBD2. The CDR3 consists of 14 residues. Germline V lookup: CDR1 LNHDA, CDR2 SQIVND (reference sequence). V shed 8 bases, J shed 8 bases, and the junction held 8 bases outside the gene matches. The CDR3 nucleotides are TGTGCCAGTTCGACTAGCGGGGGAGCGTTTACGCAGTATTTT. This codes for CASSTSGGAFTQYF.

This clonotype turned up a few times. The V gene is TRBV27, the J gene TRBJ2-4, with no clear D. The CDR3 is 16 amino acids. Trimming shortened V by 5 bases and J by 0 bases, and 14 bases separated the two germline ends. Germline CDR1 is MNHEY and CDR2 is SMNVEV (reference sequence). The CDR3 DNA reads as TGTGCCAGCAGTCCGCAGAGACGTCTAGCCAAAAACATTCAGTACTTC. The encoded protein is CASSPQRRLAKNIQYF.

This clonotype was detected a few times. This chain links TRBV4-3 with TRBJ2-7; TRBD2 matches at 7 bases. The CDR3 loop spans 16 amino acids. V shed 0 bases, J shed 7 bases, and the junction held 12 bases outside the gene matches. CDR1 LGHNA and CDR2 YSLEER come from the germline V gene. This CDR3 reads CASSQDLSLAASEQYF. CDR3 nucleotides: TGCGCCAGCAGCCAAGATCTTAGCCTAGCGGCGAGTGAGCAGTACTTC.

This clonotype was found a few times. The rearrangement links TRBV6-1 to TRBJ2-2; D is ambiguous. CDR3 length: 14 amino acids. V lost 3 bases and J lost 5, with 10 bases in between. Per germline, CDR1 MNHNS and CDR2 SASEGT. The DNA of the CDR3 is TGTGCCAGCAGTGAGTGGGTAGGGACCGGGGAGCTGTTTTTT. It encodes CASSEWVGTGELFF.

This clonotype has more than one count but fewer than ten. This chain joins TRBV28 and TRBJ2-7, with TRBD2 matching 11 bases. Unmatched junction bases numbered 8, after V lost 10 bases and J lost 3 bases. The CDR3 length is 14 residues. The germline gives CDR1 MDHEN, CDR2 SYDVKM. The CDR3 loop reads CATAVGLAVYEQYF. CDR3 nucleotide sequence: TGTGCCACCGCCGTGGGACTAGCGGTCTACGAGCAGTACTTC. Full variable domain (remainder filled in from reference TRBV28 and TRBJ2-7): DVKVTQSSRYLVKRTGEKVFLECVQDMDHENMFWYRQDPGLGLRLIYFSYDVKMKEKGDIPEGYSVSREKKERFSLILESASTNQTSMYLCATAVGLAVYEQYFGPGTRLTVT.

This clonotype was detected a few times. This chain links TRBV18 with TRBJ1-5, with 7 bases lining up with TRBD1. Germline CDR1 is KGHSH and CDR2 is LQKENI. The length of the CDR3 is 17 residues. The ends lost 2 bases at V and 6 bases at J; junction bases unmatched: 13. This chain's CDR3 is CASSPVAGGESFQPQHF. The DNA for the CDR3 is TGTGCCAGCTCACCAGTGGCAGGGGGTGAGTCGTTTCAGCCCCAGCATTTT. The full variable domain, its missing parts supplied by reference TRBV18 and TRBJ1-5, is NAGVMQNPRHLVRRRGQEARLRCSPMKGHSHVYWYRQLPEEGLKFMVYLQKENIIDESGMPKERFSAEFPKEGPSILRIQQVVRGDSAAYFCASSPVAGGESFQPQHFGDGTRLSIL.

This clonotype was seen a few times. This rearrangement joins TRBV6-5 to TRBJ2-5; D is possibly TRBD1 (6 bases). Trimming removed 5 bases from V and 2 bases from J, with 12 bases in between. Germline lookup yields CDR1 MNHEY and CDR2 SVGAGI. This CDR3 has 14 residues. The CDR3 DNA is TGTGCCAGCAGTGGGGTACAGGGTCAAGAGACCCAGTACTTC. Protein product: CASSGVQGQETQYF.

As for this clonotype: Because the CDR3 is missing its conserved closing phenylalanine or tryptophan, this is likely a read error. The chain couples TRBV11-2 to TRBJ2-7; 10 bases align to TRBD2. V lost 3 bases to trimming and J lost 2 bases; unmatched junction nucleotides: 1. Germline lookup yields CDR1 SGHAT and CDR2 FQNNGV. There are 14 residues in the CDR3. The CDR3 spells CASSFGTSAYEQYL. The CDR3 DNA sequence: TGTGCCAGCAGCTTTGGGACTAGCGCCTACGAGCAGTACCTC.

Note on this clonotype: This may be a read error, as it is one base from a much larger clone. This CDR3 fails to terminate in the conserved phenylalanine or tryptophan, so it likely reflects a read error. The rearrangement links TRBV4-1 to TRBJ2-7; 7 bases align to TRBD2. CDR1 is MGHRA, CDR2 YSYEKL, per germline. V was pared by 3 bases and J by 6 bases, with 2 bases of the junction left unmatched. The CDR3 spans 12 residues. The CDR3 sequence: CASSQGGSEQYL. The CDR3 DNA sequence: TGCGCCAGCAGCCAGGGGGGGAGCGAGCAGTACCTC.

The chain combines TRBV6-5 with TRBJ1-1; possibly TRBD1 for D (5 bases). Germline lookup yields CDR1 MNHEY and CDR2 SVGAGI. The CDR3 is 13 residues long. The germline V and J ends were trimmed by 3 bases and 6 bases, with 11 bases remaining between them. The CDR3 sequence: CASSYSGGAEAFF. The CDR3 nucleotides read TGTGCCAGCAGTTATTCGGGAGGGGCTGAAGCTTTCTTT.

This rearrangement joins TRBV12-3 or TRBV12-4 to TRBJ2-7; 9 bases are a match to TRBD2. Unmatched junction bases numbered 9, after V lost 7 bases and J lost 2 bases. This CDR3 has 15 amino acids. The CDR3 nucleotides are TGTGCCAGCACTGATCTAGCGGGATTCCCCTACGAGCAGTACTTC. Its translation: CASTDLAGFPYEQYF.

The rearrangement uses TRBV19 and TRBJ2-1; the D gene is possibly TRBD2 (5 bases). CDR1 LNHDA and CDR2 SQIVND come from the germline V gene (reference sequence). V was clipped by 3 bases and J by 5 bases, with 8 bases between them. The CDR3 runs 13 residues. The CDR3 DNA reads TGTGCCAGTAGTATGGCGCGGGACAATGAGCAGTTCTTC. As protein: CASSMARDNEQFF.

The chain carries TRBV5-6 and TRBJ2-7; D gene uncertain. The CDR3 contains 11 residues. The ends were cut back, 1 base at V and 5 bases at J, with 4 bases in the middle. Germline values: CDR1 SGHDT, CDR2 YYEEEE. CDR3 in amino acids: CASSLTDEQYF. As DNA, the CDR3 is TGTGCCAGCAGCTTGACAGACGAGCAGTACTTC.